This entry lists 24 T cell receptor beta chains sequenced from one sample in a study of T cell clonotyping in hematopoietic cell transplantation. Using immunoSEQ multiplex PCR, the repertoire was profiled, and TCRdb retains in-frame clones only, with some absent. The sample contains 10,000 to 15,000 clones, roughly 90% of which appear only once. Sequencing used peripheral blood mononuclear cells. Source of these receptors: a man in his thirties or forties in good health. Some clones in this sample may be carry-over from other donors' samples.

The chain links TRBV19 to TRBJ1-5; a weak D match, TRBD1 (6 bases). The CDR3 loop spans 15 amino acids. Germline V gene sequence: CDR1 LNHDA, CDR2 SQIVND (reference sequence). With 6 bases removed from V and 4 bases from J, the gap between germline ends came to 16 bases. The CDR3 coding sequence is TGTGCCAGTAGCCAGGGGCTCGGTTTAAATCAGCCCCAGCATTTT. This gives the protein CASSQGLGLNQPQHF.

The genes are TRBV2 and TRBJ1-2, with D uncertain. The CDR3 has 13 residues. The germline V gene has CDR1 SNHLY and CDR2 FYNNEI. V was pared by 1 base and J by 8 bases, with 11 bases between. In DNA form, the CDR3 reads TGTGCCAGCAGTGAAGTTCGGGCGGGAGGCTACACCTTC. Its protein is CASSEVRAGGYTF.

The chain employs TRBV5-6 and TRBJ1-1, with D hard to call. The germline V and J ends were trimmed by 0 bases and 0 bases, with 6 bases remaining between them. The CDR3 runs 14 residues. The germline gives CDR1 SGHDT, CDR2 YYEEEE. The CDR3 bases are TGTGCCAGCAGCTTGGTTCAGGTGAACACTGAAGCTTTCTTT. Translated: CASSLVQVNTEAFF.

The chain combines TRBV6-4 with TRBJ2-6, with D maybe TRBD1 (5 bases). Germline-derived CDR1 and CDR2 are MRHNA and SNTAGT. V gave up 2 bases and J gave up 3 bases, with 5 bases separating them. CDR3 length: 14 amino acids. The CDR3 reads CASSDRGGANVLTF. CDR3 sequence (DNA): TGTGCCAGCAGTGACAGGGGTGGGGCCAACGTCCTGACTTTC.

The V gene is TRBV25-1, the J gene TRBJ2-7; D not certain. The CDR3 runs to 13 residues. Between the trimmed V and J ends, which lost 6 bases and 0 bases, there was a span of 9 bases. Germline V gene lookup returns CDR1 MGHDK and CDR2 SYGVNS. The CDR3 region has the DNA TGTGCCAGCAGCCTCTCAAGCTCCTACGAGCAGTACTTC. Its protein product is CASSLSSSYEQYF.

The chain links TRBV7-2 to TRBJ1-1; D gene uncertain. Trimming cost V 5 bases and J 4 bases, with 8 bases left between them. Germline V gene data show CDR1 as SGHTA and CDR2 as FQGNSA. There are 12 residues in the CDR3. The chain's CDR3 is CASSPDATEAFF. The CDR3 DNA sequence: TGTGCCAGCAGCCCTGACGCCACTGAAGCTTTCTTT.

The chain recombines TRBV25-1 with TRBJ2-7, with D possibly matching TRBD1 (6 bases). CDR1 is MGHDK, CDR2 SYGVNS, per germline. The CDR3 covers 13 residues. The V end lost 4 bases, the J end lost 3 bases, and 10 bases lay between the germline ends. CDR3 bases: TGTGCCAGCAGTGCGGACAGCAGCTACGAGCAGTACTTC. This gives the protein CASSADSSYEQYF.

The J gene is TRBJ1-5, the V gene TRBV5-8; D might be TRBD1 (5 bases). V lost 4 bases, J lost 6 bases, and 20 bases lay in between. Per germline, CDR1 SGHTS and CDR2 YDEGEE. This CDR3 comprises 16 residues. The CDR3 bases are TGTGCCAGCAGCCGAGGGGTGGCGGCAGGACGTCAGCCCCAGCATTTT. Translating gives CASSRGVAAGRQPQHF. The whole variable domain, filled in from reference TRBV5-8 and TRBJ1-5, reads EAGVTQSPTHLIKTRGQQATLRCSPISGHTSVYWYQQALGLGLQFLLWYDEGEERNRGNFPPRFSGRQFPNYSSELNVNALELEDSALYLCASSRGVAAGRQPQHFGDGTRLSIL.

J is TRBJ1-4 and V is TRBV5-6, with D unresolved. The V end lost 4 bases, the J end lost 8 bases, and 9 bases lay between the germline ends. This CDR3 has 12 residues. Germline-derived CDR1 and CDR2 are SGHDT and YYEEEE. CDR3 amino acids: CASSRVGEKLFF. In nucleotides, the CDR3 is TGTGCCAGCAGCCGCGTGGGGGAAAAACTGTTTTTT. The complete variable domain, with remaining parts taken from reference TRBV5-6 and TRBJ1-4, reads DAGVTQSPTHLIKTRGQQVTLRCSPKSGHDTVSWYQQALGQGPQFIFQYYEEEERQRGNFPDRFSGHQFPNYSSELNVNALLLGDSALYLCASSRVGEKLFFGSGTQLSVL.

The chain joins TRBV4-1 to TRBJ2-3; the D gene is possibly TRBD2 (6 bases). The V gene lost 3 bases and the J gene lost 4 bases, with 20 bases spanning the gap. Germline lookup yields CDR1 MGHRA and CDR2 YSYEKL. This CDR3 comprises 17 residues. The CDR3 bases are TGCGCCAGCAGCCACAAGGACCGGCGGGGATCTTCAGATACGCAGTATTTT. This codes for CASSHKDRRGSSDTQYF.

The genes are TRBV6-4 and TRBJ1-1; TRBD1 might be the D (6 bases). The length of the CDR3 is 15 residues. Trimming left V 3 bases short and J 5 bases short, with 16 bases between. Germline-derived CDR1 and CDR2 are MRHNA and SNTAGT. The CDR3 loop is CASSEEGEGWTEAFF. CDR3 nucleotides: TGTGCCAGCAGTGAGGAGGGGGAGGGTTGGACTGAAGCTTTCTTT.

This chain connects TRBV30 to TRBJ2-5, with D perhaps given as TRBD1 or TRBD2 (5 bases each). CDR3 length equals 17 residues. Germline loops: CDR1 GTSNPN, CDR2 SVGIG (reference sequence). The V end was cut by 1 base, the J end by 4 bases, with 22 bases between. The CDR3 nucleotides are TGTGCCTGGAGTGGGAAGGACGGGACCCACAGTGGAGAGACCCAGTACTTC. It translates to CAWSGKDGTHSGETQYF. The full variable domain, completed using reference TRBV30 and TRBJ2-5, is SQTIHQWPATLVQPVGSPLSLECTVEGTSNPNLYWYRQAAGRGLQLLFYSVGIGQISSEVPQNLSASRPQDRQFILSSKKLLLSDSGFYLCAWSGKDGTHSGETQYFGPGTRLLVL.

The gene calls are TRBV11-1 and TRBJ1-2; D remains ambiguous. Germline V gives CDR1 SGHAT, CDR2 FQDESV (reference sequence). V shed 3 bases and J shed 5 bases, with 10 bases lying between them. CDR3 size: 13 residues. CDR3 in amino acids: CASSFGAEYGYTF. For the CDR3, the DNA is TGTGCCAGCAGCTTTGGAGCCGAGTATGGCTACACCTTC.

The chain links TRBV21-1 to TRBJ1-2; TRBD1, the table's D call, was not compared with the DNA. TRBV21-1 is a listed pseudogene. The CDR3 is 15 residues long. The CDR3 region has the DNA TGTGCCAGCAGCAAAGGGGGACAGGGGGTCATTGGCTACACCTTC. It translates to CASSKGGQGVIGYTF.

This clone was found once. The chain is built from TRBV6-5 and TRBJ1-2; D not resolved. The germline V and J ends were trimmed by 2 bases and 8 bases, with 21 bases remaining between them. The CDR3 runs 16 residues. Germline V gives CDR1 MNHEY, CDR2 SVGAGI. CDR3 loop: CASSYGRTAPRRGYTF. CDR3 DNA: TGTGCCAGCAGTTACGGCCGGACGGCCCCTAGACGCGGCTACACCTTC.

The CDR3 nucleotides are TGCGCCAGCAGCCAAGATTGGAAGCAGGGACAGGGGAGGGACATTCAGTACTTC. Its protein is CASSQDWKQGQGRDIQYF. The V call is TRBV4-1, the J call TRBJ2-4; TRBD1 agrees at 10 bases. The CDR3 length is 18 residues. Germline-derived CDR1 and CDR2 are MGHRA and YSYEKL. Trimming at V came to 0 bases and at J to 8 bases, leaving 13 bases not matched to a gene.

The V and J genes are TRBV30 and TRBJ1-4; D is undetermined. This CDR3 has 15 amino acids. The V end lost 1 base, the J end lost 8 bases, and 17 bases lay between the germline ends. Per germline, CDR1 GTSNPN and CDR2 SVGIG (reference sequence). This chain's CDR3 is CAWSGPGDAGEKLFF. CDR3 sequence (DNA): TGTGCCTGGAGTGGCCCAGGTGATGCGGGGGAAAAACTGTTTTTT.

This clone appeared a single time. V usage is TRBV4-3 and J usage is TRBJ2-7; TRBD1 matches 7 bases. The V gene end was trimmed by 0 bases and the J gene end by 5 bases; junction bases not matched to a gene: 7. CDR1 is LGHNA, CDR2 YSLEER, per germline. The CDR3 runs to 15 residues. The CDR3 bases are TGCGCCAGCAGCCAAGATAGACAGGGTCTACACGAGCAGTACTTC. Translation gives CASSQDRQGLHEQYF.

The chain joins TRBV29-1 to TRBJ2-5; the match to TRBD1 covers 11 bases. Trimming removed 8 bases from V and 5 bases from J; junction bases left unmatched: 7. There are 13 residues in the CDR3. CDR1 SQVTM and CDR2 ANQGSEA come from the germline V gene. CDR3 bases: TGCAGCTACGGACAGGGGGCTTCGGAGACCCAGTACTTC. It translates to CSYGQGASETQYF.

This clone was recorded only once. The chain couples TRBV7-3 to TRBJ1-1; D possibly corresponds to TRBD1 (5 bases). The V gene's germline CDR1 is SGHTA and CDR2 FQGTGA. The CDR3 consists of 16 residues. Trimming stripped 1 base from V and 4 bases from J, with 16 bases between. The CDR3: CASSLMGTGSLTEAFF. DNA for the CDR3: TGTGCCAGCAGCTTAATGGGGACCGGGTCCCTCACTGAAGCTTTCTTT.

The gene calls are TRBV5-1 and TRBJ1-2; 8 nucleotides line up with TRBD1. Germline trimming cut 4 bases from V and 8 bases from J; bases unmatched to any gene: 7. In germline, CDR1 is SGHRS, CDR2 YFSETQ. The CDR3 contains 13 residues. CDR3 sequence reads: CASSTDRAFGYTF. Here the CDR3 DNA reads TGCGCCAGCAGCACGGACAGGGCGTTCGGCTACACCTTC. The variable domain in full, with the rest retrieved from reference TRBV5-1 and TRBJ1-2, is KAGVTQTPRYLIKTRGQQVTLSCSPISGHRSVSWYQQTPGQGLQFLFEYFSETQRNKGNFPGRFSGRQFSNSRSEMNVSTLELGDSALYLCASSTDRAFGYTFGSGTRLTVV.

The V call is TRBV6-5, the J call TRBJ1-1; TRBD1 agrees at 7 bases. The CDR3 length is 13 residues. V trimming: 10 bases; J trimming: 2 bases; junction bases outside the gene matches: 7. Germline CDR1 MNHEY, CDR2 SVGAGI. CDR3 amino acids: CAITGTANTEAFF. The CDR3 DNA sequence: TGTGCCATCACCGGGACAGCCAACACTGAAGCTTTCTTT.

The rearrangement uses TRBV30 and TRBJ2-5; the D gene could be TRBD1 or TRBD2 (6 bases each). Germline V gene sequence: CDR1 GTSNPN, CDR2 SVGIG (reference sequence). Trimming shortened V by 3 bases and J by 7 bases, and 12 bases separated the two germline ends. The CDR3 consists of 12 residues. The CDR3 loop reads CAWSGGAGTQYF. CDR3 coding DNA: TGTGCCTGGAGCGGGGGCGCGGGGACCCAGTACTTC.

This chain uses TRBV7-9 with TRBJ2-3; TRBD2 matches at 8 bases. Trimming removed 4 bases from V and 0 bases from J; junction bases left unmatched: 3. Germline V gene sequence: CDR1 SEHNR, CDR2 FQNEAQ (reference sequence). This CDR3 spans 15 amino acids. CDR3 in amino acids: CASSSSGGSTDTQYF. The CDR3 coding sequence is TGTGCCAGCAGCTCAAGCGGGGGAAGCACAGATACGCAGTATTTT.